Sequencing of this T cell receptor (beta chain) was carried out in a study of blood T cell repertoires in COVID-19. Study-level information: Sites across the United States, Italy and Spain contributed samples from acute and convalescent COVID-19. PBMCs, B-cell-depleted T cells, or T cells provided the cDNA or gDNA that made up the material.

The germline gives CDR1 LNHDA, CDR2 SQIVND (reference sequence). V was trimmed by 9 bases and J by 1 base, leaving 9 bases between them. The CDR3 is 13 residues long. Per the original data handling: Reference gene primer amplification gave nucleated cell count estimates. TCRdb's copy holds only in-frame clones and misses some; the assay was immunoSEQ multiplex PCR. V, J and clone size were drawn from that table, and D and trimming were deduced from the DNA. The sample records tens of thousands of clones, roughly 83% being singletons. Sequencing was carried out using peripheral blood. The clonotype comes from a human donor with acute or convalescent COVID-19. The donor label of this sample is uncertain. The rearrangement links TRBV19 to TRBJ1-4, with D unresolved. This CDR3 is CASEGGTNEKLFF. The CDR3 DNA reads as TGTGCCAGCGAGGGAGGAACTAATGAAAAACTGTTTTTT.